This paragraph covers one TCR beta chain sequence. Measured with immunoSEQ multiplex PCR; TCRdb has only the in-frame clones, and not every one. The table shows 2 million or so clones, with roughly 95% occurring only once. The sample is drawn from a study of shared clonotypes between healthy human individuals. V was pared by 7 bases and J by 1 base, with 17 bases between. Germline loops: CDR1 MDHEN, CDR2 SYDVKM. There are 16 residues in the CDR3. The source material was naive CD4+ T cells sorted from blood. Noted subset: CD45RA+ positively selected. This sequence joins TRBV28 and TRBJ2-1; no definite D call. The TCR sequence derives from a man between 18 and 35 years old in good health. CDR3 sequence (DNA): TGTGCCAGCACCCGCCCGAGACGATTGTCCTACAATGAGCAGTTCTTC. It translates to CASTRPRRLSYNEQFF.